This T cell receptor beta chain was captured by sequencing in a study of regulatory T cells in long-lasting Graves disease. Arm-PCR of CDR3 regions and iRepertoire HTBI primers were the basis on which TCR beta libraries were built. TCRdb called the multiplex PCR reads again in MiXCR, with one record for every CDR3 protein. This sample carries 600,000 to 800,000 distinct CDR3 sequences, 25% to 35% of them seen once, and the ten largest clones take 40% to 55%. The sample's time point: persistent/refractory GD, antithyroid drugs over 5 years with positive TRAb. Making the TCR library involved RNA that had been extracted from PBMCs. The patient group derived from an endocrinology department in Xi'an, China. This clonotype was counted only a few times. The antigen is not known. Study results and caveats: Persistent Graves' patients showed less TCR diversity than newly diagnosed patients showed. Persistent disease preferred TRBV28, TRBJ1-2 and TRBJ2-5. The researchers studied only peripheral blood, not thyroid tissue.

V was shortened by 6 bases and J by 8 bases, with 19 bases between the two germline ends. The CDR3 length is 15 residues. The germline CDR1 and CDR2 sequences are MNHEY and SVGEGT. The material was peripheral blood mononuclear cells (PBMCs), obtained when the disease was refractory, from a patient treated with antithyroid drugs. The rearrangement joins TRBV6-2 or TRBV6-3 to TRBJ1-4, with D tentatively TRBD1 (5 bases). The TCR originated in a female donor with Graves disease. CDR3 DNA: TGTGCCAGCAGGTACACGCGGCAGGGTAAAGAAAAACTGTTTTTT. Amino acid sequence: CASRYTRQGKEKLFF.